This TCR beta chain was obtained from a study of cytomegalovirus exposure and HLA in healthy donors (dated by TCRdb to the late 2010s). Context from the whole study: In an earlier analysis of some 550 of the donors, about 260 Gb of sequence data and 120 million or so unique TCR beta sequences from roughly 200 million T cells were reported. An early release that covered about 600 HLA-typed donors contained 300 to 350 gigabases of sequencing data and 65 million to 100 million unique TCR sequences. Of the roughly 430 genotyped donors, roughly 80% fell in the genetic ancestry cluster associated with self-reported Caucasian donors. The aim of the study was to test whether cataloging public T cell receptors could identify signatures of past pathogen exposure. The study used immunosequencing to profile the T cell repertoires of some 600 subjects and linked those repertoires to cytomegalovirus serostatus. In addition to the first cohort of about 650 subjects, a separate validation cohort of around 110 different subjects was used. To predict cytomegalovirus infection status, the study brought together high-throughput TCR immunosequencing, statistical association of individual TCRs with disease status, and machine learning. In a later analysis, previously published TCR beta repertoires from about 670 donors were re-analyzed and high-resolution HLA genotyping was added so that TCR occurrence patterns could be studied. In the later analysis, no new phenotypic data were used to find candidate immune exposures; instead, reliance was placed on TCR beta sequences and their occurrence across donors. In an earlier analysis of around 540 of the donors, high-throughput TCR beta sequencing was used to judge whether each TCR beta V gene segment behaved as functional or pseudogenic. Alongside the repertoire data, information on donor age, sex, ethnicity and CMV serostatus was compiled. Genome-wide SNP genotypes for about 55% of the roughly 670 donors were used in a later genetic analysis, which treated that subset as a discovery cohort. All discovery cohort repertoires had been generated using a single sequencing platform. HLA typing included class I and class II loci at four-digit resolution. The number of donors typed differed by locus, with 629-630 for A, B, C, DRB1 and DQB1, approximately 500 for DQA1, under 610 for DPA1, and 472 for DPB1. Roughly 5 DR-DQ haplotypes were handled as single units for association and clustering because linkage in the cohort was strong. Among almost 400 genotyped donors of the cohort, an average of 235,054 unique TCR beta nucleotide sequences were sequenced per donor, 15% to 20% of them non-productive. What the authors observed across the whole study: Because the 87-base-pair reads could not distinguish some IMGT-functional V segments, including TRBV6-2 and TRBV6-3, those segments were excluded. For the cohort, immune exposure information was limited to CMV serostatus. The authors suggested that the approach could potentially be extended to other disease states and immunological phenotypes. In an earlier analysis of 587 of the donors, most TCR beta V segments appeared in productive rearrangements about 87% or about 30% of the time, broadly matching IMGT annotations. A few of the identified cytomegalovirus-associated TCR beta chains were confirmed in vitro to be specific for cytomegalovirus antigens. Compared with equally common non-associated chains, HLA-associated TCR beta chains in a later analysis were more clonally expanded and had lower generation probabilities. In a later analysis, some 18,000 TCR beta sequences were associated with specific HLA alleles at a false discovery rate of 0.05. Linkage disequilibrium might explain the correlated functional status among segregating V segments, but an unknown experimental factor could not be excluded. The cohort was sequenced for TCR beta chains only, and without alpha or paired-chain data the features that could be detected were limited. Because HLA typing was unavailable for some donors at each locus, only the typed subset was used in association tests. The classifier was reported to diagnose cytomegalovirus status with high specificity and sensitivity in both the original and validation cohorts. The presence/absence analyses assumed that sequencing depth was roughly uniform across donors, and that assumption may not be true. A later genetic analysis reported fewer N-insertions in productive TCRs among donors in an Asian-associated ancestry cluster than the approximately 700-donor mean. According to a later analysis, most CMV-associated TCR beta chains appeared to be HLA-restricted, and the HLA associations seemed to be driven largely by CMV exposure. In the study, some 180 TCR beta chains were listed as associated with cytomegalovirus. A later analysis found that TCR association rates varied across HLA loci, with DRB1 alleles showing the most associated TCRs and HLA-C alleles the fewest. Because counts were too low, fewer than 20 rarely observed V segments, including chromosome 9 orphons, were excluded from the earlier analysis of around 590 of the donors. According to a later analysis, parvovirus B19, influenza, CMV and Epstein-Barr virus appeared linked to several top co-occurrence clusters. Across donors, most TCR sequences were observed very rarely, whereas some public TCRs were present in many individuals. In a later genetic analysis, a missense DCLRE1C variant was associated with V-gene and J-gene trimming of TCR beta chains, and the association was replicated in an independent cohort. Assigning TCR associations to individual alleles was difficult when HLA alleles, especially DR and DQ, strongly co-occurred. A further reported finding was that TCR beta sequences accurately predicted the HLA-A and HLA-B alleles for most subjects in the first cohort. A group of highly shared sequence variants was considered likely to be a technical artifact of the sequencing pipeline.

Regarding this clone: The target of this receptor is not known. Compared with germline, one end of the junction differs, possibly owing to a read error.

The cohort consisted of more than 650 healthy bone marrow donors. At the time of sampling, all cohort members were nominally healthy, though unrecorded immune exposures were likely present. The donor was CMV seronegative and belonged to the group of around 400 seronegative cohort members. Every donor gave a peripheral blood sample, and the peripheral blood mononuclear cells from that sample were used for TCR beta sequencing. Genomic DNA was extracted from the blood cell samples with the Qiagen DNeasy Blood Extraction Kit. Library construction relied on the immunoSEQ multiplex PCR assay. For the multiplex PCR, a mixture combining 60 forward primers for TCR Vbeta segments and 13 reverse primers for TCR Jbeta segments was used. The CDR3 region of rearranged TCR beta genes was amplified from genomic DNA with a multiplex PCR assay. On the Illumina HiSeq System, the amplified TCR beta libraries were sequenced as 87-base-pair reads. Under the source paper's analysis protocol: Across the 600 to 700 repertoires, a later analysis counted 60 million to 90 million unique TCR beta chains, around 11 million of which were shared by at least two donors. Raw reads were error-corrected and collapsed into unique sequences with a nearest-neighbor algorithm that merged closely related sequences to remove PCR and sequencing errors. To assign V, D and J gene segments, CDR3 sequences were aligned to IMGT reference sequences. For a sequence to be retained, a match of at least six nucleotides to both a V gene segment and a J gene segment was required. A rearrangement counted as productive if the CDR3 had no stop codons and remained in frame with V and J, and every other rearrangement counted as non-productive. CDR3 was defined by IMGT convention, running from the second conserved V-encoded cysteine to the conserved J-encoded phenylalanine. Sequences without an unambiguous match to a single V gene segment were excluded from the earlier analysis of a few hundred of the donors. In an earlier analysis of 587 of the donors, V segments were called functional above 56.7% productive rearrangements and were called segregating when the between-donor standard deviation exceeded 5%. To diagnose cytomegalovirus status from the catalog of TCR beta chain sequences, a statistical classification framework was built. A later analysis assigned V and J genes by comparing TCR nucleotide sequences with IMGT/GENE-DB human TR gene sequences. In a later analysis, CDR3 sequences and most-parsimonious VDJ recombination scenarios were assigned using the TCRdist pipeline. A later analysis defined each TCR beta chain by its CDR3 amino acid sequence plus V-gene family, and excluded reads lacking a unique V-gene family. To address suspected cross-contamination and a sequencing artifact, a later analysis removed 550 to 750 highly shared, low-generation-probability nucleotide sequences. For each public chain, a later analysis derived a clonal expansion index from normalized ranks of inferred template counts within each repertoire. Generation probabilities in a later analysis came from a VDJ recombination model fitted to out-of-frame rearrangements, and those results were checked against IGoR. In a later analysis, TCR-TCR, TCR-HLA and TCR-CMV co-occurrence was scored with hypergeometric tests, and a repertoire-size bias correction was applied to TCR pairs. To estimate false discovery rates, a later analysis permuted the HLA or CMV assignments 20 times. In a later analysis, co-occurring TCRs were grouped using DBSCAN, with TCRdist sequence similarity added in when clustering inside HLA-allele-positive subsets. Repertoires with fewer than 30,000 or more than 120,000 public chains were left out of co-occurrence clustering, as were a handful of repertoires with anomalous nucleotide sharing. TCRdb took this table from immuneACCESS and kept in-frame rearrangements with V and J called. Such tables lack part of the clones; where checked against another copy, unresolved V genes explain under half of the gap, and the rest is unexplained. The DNA was the basis for D and trimming; V, J and clone size are from that table. This sample has approximately 150,000 clones in its table, and roughly 80% of those were observed once. The biggest ten clones account for under 2% of the sample.

CDR1 and CDR2, looked up from the germline V gene, are MDHEN and SYDVKM. Inclusive of the bounding cysteine and phenylalanine, the CDR3 is 13 residues long. Kept here is only the CDR3 DNA, which spans 39 bases and is read in frame from base 1. The V and J genes are TRBV28 and TRBJ2-7; there is no confident call for the D gene. Sequencing was done on a sample of PBMCs. This clonotype originated in a woman aged 40 to 50 in good health and CMV-seronegative. The nucleotide sequence reads as follows: TGTGCCAGCTTTACAACCCCCTCCTCCGAGCAGTACTTC. This sequence encodes CASFTTPSSEQYF.